This record covers a single T cell receptor beta chain. The sample is drawn from a study of blood T cell repertoires in COVID-19. The repertoire was sequenced with immunoSEQ multiplex PCR; TCRdb's copy has only in-frame clones and lacks some. The sample has hundreds of thousands of clones, more than 85% seen once. The germline gives CDR1 LGHDT, CDR2 YNNKEL (reference sequence). J lost 7 bases, V lost 0 bases, and 4 bases had no gene match. The CDR3 contains 15 residues. The chain is built from TRBV3-1 (or the pseudogene TRBV3-2) and TRBJ2-2, with 8 nucleotides matching TRBD1. The source of this sequence is a young woman who had recovered from COVID-19. Specimen: PBMCs or T cells enriched from blood (not recorded which). CDR3 DNA sequence: TGTGCCAGCAGCCAAGATCCAGGGGGCGTCGGGGAGCTGTTTTTT. Protein sequence: CASSQDPGGVGELFF.